A single sample is the source of the 12 T cell receptor beta chains below, sequenced in a study of T cell responses to AZD1222 COVID-19 vaccine. Profiled with immunoSEQ multiplex PCR; TCRdb holds only in-frame clones, not every one. The sample yields roughly 270,000 clones, around 93% seen once. Sample: peripheral blood, taken 28 days after the second AZD1222 dose. The receptors were sampled from an adult who received the AZD1222 COVID-19 vaccine.

The rearrangement uses TRBV18 and TRBJ2-7, with D possibly TRBD2 on 6 matching bases. The length of the CDR3 is 17 residues. Germline CDR1 and CDR2: KGHSH and LQKENI. V was trimmed by 2 bases and J by 5 bases, leaving 22 bases between them. The CDR3 loop reads CASSPFSGKTSAHEQYF. CDR3 nucleotide sequence: TGTGCCAGCTCACCATTCTCTGGGAAGACTAGTGCCCACGAGCAGTACTTC.

This clone was observed a handful of times. The chain is built from TRBV11-2 and TRBJ2-1; D ambiguous. This CDR3 has 13 residues. The V gene lost 4 bases and the J gene lost 3 bases, with 7 bases spanning the gap. Per germline, CDR1 SGHAT and CDR2 FQNNGV. The chain's CDR3 is CASSSPLYNEQFF. CDR3 bases: TGTGCCAGCAGCTCCCCCCTCTACAATGAGCAGTTCTTC.

The rearrangement links TRBV7-3 to TRBJ2-7, with a tentative D call TRBD1 (5 bases). This CDR3 is built from 15 residues. With 5 bases removed from V and 7 bases from J, the gap between germline ends came to 21 bases. The V gene's germline CDR1 is SGHTA and CDR2 FQGTGA. Written as DNA, the CDR3 is TGTGCCAGCAGCCCCCTCGAGAGACAGATTGGGGAGCAGTACTTC. Amino acid sequence: CASSPLERQIGEQYF.

The CDR3 protein is CASSAGVGPNTGELFF. CDR3 DNA sequence: TGTGCCAGCAGCGCCGGAGTGGGGCCAAACACCGGGGAGCTGTTTTTT. J is TRBJ2-2 and V is TRBV9; D is perhaps TRBD1 (5 bases). The germline V gene has CDR1 SGDLS and CDR2 YYNGEE. Trimming removed 3 bases at V and 2 bases at J, with 14 bases between. The CDR3 sequence is 16 residues long.

The chain is built from TRBV18 and TRBJ2-3; D possibly matches TRBD1 or TRBD2 (6 bases each). Germline lookup yields CDR1 KGHSH and CDR2 LQKENI. Trimming shortened V by 2 bases and J by 9 bases, and 12 bases separated the two germline ends. The CDR3 spans 13 residues. The CDR3 loop is CASSPRGAETQYF. The DNA for the CDR3 is TGTGCCAGCTCACCAAGGGGGGCCGAGACGCAGTATTTT.

The rearrangement links TRBV12-3 or TRBV12-4 to TRBJ2-7; D is perhaps TRBD1 (6 bases). Trimming removed 3 bases from V and 2 bases from J, with 8 bases in between. CDR3 length: 13 amino acids. The CDR3 sequence is CASSFWDTYEQYF. The CDR3 coding sequence is TGTGCCAGCAGTTTTTGGGACACCTACGAGCAGTACTTC.

This clone occurred once. The chain combines TRBV2 with TRBJ1-1, with D possibly being TRBD1 (5 bases). Trimming pared 10 bases from V and 11 bases from J, leaving 23 bases between. Looked up from germline, CDR1 is SNHLY and CDR2 is FYNNEI. The CDR3 has 13 amino acids. In DNA form, the CDR3 reads TGTGCCATACTTGGGGCGGGCCCAGTGTGGGCTTTCTTT. This codes for CAILGAGPVWAFF.

The chain joins TRBV5-1 to TRBJ1-2; weak D call: TRBD1 (6 bases). Germline CDR1 SGHRS, CDR2 YFSETQ. The CDR3 consists of 13 residues. V dropped 6 bases and J dropped 4 bases, with 13 bases sitting between them. Written as DNA, the CDR3 is TGCGCCAGCAAAACGGGGGGCGGCTATGGCTACACCTTC. Amino acids: CASKTGGGYGYTF.

This chain connects TRBV25-1 to TRBJ2-1; 10 bases are shared with TRBD2. V shed 1 base and J 4 bases; nucleotides not matched to a gene: 7. Per the germline V gene, CDR1 is MGHDK and CDR2 is SYGVNS. The CDR3 spans 17 residues. The CDR3 loop is CASSELASGGWYNEQFF. CDR3 bases: TGTGCCAGCAGTGAATTGGCTAGCGGGGGTTGGTACAATGAGCAGTTCTTC.

The chain is built from TRBV19 and TRBJ1-2; the D is unclear. CDR3 size: 13 residues. CDR1 is LNHDA, CDR2 SQIVND, per germline (reference sequence). With 8 bases removed from V and 0 bases from J, the gap between germline ends came to 10 bases. CDR3 sequence: CASDRGANYGYTF. DNA for the CDR3: TGTGCCAGTGATAGAGGTGCTAACTATGGCTACACCTTC.

The V gene is TRBV7-8, the J gene TRBJ1-2; TRBD1 might be the D (6 bases). V lost 6 bases and J lost 6, with 23 bases in between. The CDR3 length is 16 residues. Germline lookup yields CDR1 SGHVS and CDR2 FQNEAQ. The CDR3 DNA is TGTGCCAGCAGGCTTCGGGGGGGGCTGGGCTACGATGGCTACACCTTC. Translating it yields CASRLRGGLGYDGYTF.

The V and J genes are TRBV4-1 and TRBJ1-2; no definite D call. With 4 bases removed from V and 7 bases from J, the gap between germline ends came to 13 bases. This CDR3 contains 13 residues. Germline-derived CDR1 and CDR2 are MGHRA and YSYEKL. CDR3 DNA sequence: TGCGCCAGCAGCCCAACAAGGGCGGGTGGCTACACCTTC. Residues: CASSPTRAGGYTF.